The next 8 T cell receptor beta chains were all read from a single sample in a study of T cell changes during pregnancy in multiple sclerosis. Produced via immunoSEQ multiplex PCR; TCRdb's table is partial and in-frame only. The repertoire consists of approximately 90,000 clones, with 80% to 95% occurring once and the leading ten covering approximately 0.97%. Source: peripheral blood, taken before pregnancy. The receptors derive from a female donor with multiple sclerosis, enrolled in a pregnancy study.

The chain has TRBV5-3 and TRBJ1-1, with D hard to call. TRBV5-3 is known as an ORF, though its function is uncertain. There are 11 residues in the CDR3. V lost 2 bases to trimming and J lost 6 bases, with 5 bases between them. This chain's CDR3 is CARSFGAEAFF. The CDR3 DNA reads TGTGCCAGAAGCTTCGGGGCTGAAGCTTTCTTT.

The gene calls are TRBV2 and TRBJ1-2; TRBD1 aligns across 7 bases. The CDR3 length is 16 residues. J lost 6 bases, V lost 2 bases, and 12 bases had no gene match. Per the germline V gene, CDR1 is SNHLY and CDR2 is FYNNEI. CDR3 nucleotide sequence: TGTGCCAGCAGTGAATACCAGGGGGTAGTTTTCGATGGCTACACCTTC. Translated: CASSEYQGVVFDGYTF.

The chain recombines TRBV9 with TRBJ2-4; TRBD1 aligns across 9 bases. Trimming removed 0 bases from V and 3 bases from J; junction bases left unmatched: 10. The CDR3 runs to 18 residues. Per the germline V gene, CDR1 is SGDLS and CDR2 is YYNGEE. CDR3 amino acids: CASSVEGTGTIGKNIQYF. The CDR3 DNA is TGTGCCAGCAGCGTAGAAGGGACAGGGACTATCGGCAAAAACATTCAGTACTTC.

The J gene is TRBJ1-1, the V gene TRBV15; D ambiguous. Trimming pared 4 bases from V and 3 bases from J, leaving 12 bases between. This CDR3 has 14 amino acids. Germline V gene data show CDR1 as LNHNV and CDR2 as YYDKDF (reference sequence). The CDR3 DNA is TGTGCCACCAGCAATTCCGGTCAGGACACTGAAGCTTTCTTT. It encodes CATSNSGQDTEAFF.

A remark on this clone: The same CDR3 arises from other DNA sequences in this sample as well. The chain's CDR3 is CASSRDRANQPQHF. CDR3 in DNA: TGTGCCAGTAGTAGGGACAGGGCCAATCAGCCCCAGCATTTT. The chain employs TRBV19 and TRBJ1-5; 9 bases match TRBD1. CDR3 length: 14 amino acids. Germline V lookup: CDR1 LNHDA, CDR2 SQIVND (reference sequence). V gave up 4 bases and J gave up 3 bases; unmatched junction bases: 1. Combining the CDR3 with reference TRBV19 and TRBJ1-5 gives the whole variable domain DGGITQSPKYLFRKEGQNVTLSCEQNLNHDAMYWYRQDPGQGLRLIYYSQIVNDFQKGDIAEGYSVSREKKESFPLTVTSAQKNPTAFYLCASSRDRANQPQHFGDGTRLSIL.

The rearrangement links TRBV2 to TRBJ2-7, with TRBD1 as a possible D gene (5 bases). The V end was cut by 4 bases, the J end by 3 bases, with 10 bases between. The germline V gene has CDR1 SNHLY and CDR2 FYNNEI. This CDR3 has 13 residues. CDR3 DNA: TGTGCCAGCAGTGGGGGCATTAGCTACGAGCAGTACTTC. It is translated as CASSGGISYEQYF.

V usage is TRBV5-1 and J usage is TRBJ1-2; the match to TRBD1 covers 10 bases. Germline V gives CDR1 SGHRS, CDR2 YFSETQ. V was clipped by 2 bases and J by 4 bases; unmatched bases: 11. The CDR3 sequence is 17 residues long. DNA for the CDR3: TGCGCCAGCAGCTTCACCGGGACAGGGGAAGTGAGCTATGGCTACACCTTC. Its translation is CASSFTGTGEVSYGYTF.

The chain recombines TRBV4-3 with TRBJ2-2; TRBD1 matches at 9 bases. V dropped 4 bases and J dropped 2; count of bases not matched to a gene: 5. CDR3 length: 16 residues. In germline, CDR1 is LGHNA, CDR2 YSLEER. Written as DNA, the CDR3 is TGCGCCAGCAGCCGAGACAGGGGGGCAAACACCGGGGAGCTGTTTTTT. Its translation: CASSRDRGANTGELFF.